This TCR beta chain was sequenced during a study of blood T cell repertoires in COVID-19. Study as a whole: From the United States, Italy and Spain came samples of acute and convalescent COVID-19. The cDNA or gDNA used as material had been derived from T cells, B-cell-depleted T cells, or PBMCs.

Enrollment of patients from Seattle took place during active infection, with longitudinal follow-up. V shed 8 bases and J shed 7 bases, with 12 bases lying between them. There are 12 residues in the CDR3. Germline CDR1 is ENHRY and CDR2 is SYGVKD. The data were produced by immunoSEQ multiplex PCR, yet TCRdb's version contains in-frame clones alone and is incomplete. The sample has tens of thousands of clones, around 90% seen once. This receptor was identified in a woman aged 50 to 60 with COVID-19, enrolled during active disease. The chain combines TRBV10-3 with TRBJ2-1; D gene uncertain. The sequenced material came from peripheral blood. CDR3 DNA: TGTGCCATCGGCTCCTTCGGGAATGAGCAGTTCTTC. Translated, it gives CAIGSFGNEQFF.